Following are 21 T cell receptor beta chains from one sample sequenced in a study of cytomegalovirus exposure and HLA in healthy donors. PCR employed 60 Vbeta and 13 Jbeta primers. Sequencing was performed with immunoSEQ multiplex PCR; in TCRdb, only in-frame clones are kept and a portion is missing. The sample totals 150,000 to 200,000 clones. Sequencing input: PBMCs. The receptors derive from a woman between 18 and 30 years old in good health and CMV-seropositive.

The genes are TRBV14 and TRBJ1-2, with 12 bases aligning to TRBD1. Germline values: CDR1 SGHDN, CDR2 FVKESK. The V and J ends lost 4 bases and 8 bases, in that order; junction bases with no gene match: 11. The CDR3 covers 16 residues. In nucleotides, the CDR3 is TGTGCCAGCAGCCGCGGAGGGACAGGGGGCATAGGCGGCTACACCTTC. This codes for CASSRGGTGGIGGYTF. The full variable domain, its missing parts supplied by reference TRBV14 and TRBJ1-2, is EAGVTQFPSHSVIEKGQTVTLRCDPISGHDNLYWYRRVMGKEIKFLLHFVKESKQDESGMPNNRFLAERTGGTYSTLKVQPAELEDSGVYFCASSRGGTGGIGGYTFGSGTRLTVV.

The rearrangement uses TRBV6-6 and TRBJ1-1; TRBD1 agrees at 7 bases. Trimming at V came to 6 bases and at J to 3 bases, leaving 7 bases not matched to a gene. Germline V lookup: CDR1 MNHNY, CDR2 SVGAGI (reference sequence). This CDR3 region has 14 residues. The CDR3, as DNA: TGTGCCAGCAGACAAACAGGGGATTACACTGAAGCTTTCTTT. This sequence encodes CASRQTGDYTEAFF.

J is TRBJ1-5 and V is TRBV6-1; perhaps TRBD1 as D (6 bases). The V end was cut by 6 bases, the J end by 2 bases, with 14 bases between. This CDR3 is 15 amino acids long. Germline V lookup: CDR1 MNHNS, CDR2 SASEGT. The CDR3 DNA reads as TGTGCCAGCAGGCCAGGGGAAAGGCGCAATCAGCCCCAGCATTTT. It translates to CASRPGERRNQPQHF.

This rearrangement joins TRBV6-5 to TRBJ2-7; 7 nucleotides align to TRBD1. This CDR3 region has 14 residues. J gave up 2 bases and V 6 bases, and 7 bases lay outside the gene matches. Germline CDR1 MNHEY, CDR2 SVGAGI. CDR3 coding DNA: TGTGCCAGCAGGCGTGGGACAGCAGCCTACGAGCAGTACTTC. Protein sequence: CASRRGTAAYEQYF.

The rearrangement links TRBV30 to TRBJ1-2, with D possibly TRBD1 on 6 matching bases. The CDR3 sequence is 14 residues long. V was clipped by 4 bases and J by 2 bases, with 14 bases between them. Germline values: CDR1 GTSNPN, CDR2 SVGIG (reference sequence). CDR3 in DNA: TGTGCCTGGAACCTATATACAGGGAACTATGGCTACACCTTC. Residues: CAWNLYTGNYGYTF.

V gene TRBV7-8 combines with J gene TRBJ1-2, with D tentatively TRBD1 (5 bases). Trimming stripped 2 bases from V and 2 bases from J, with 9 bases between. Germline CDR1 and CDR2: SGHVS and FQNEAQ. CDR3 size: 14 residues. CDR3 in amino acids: CASSLNRGNYGYTF. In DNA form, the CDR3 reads TGTGCCAGCAGCTTAAATCGGGGGAACTATGGCTACACCTTC.

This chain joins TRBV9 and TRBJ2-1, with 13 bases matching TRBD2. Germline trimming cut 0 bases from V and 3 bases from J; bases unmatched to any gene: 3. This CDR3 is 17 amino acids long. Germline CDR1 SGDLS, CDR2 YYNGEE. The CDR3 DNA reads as TGTGCCAGCAGCGTAGCTGGGACTAGCGGGATCTACAATGAGCAGTTCTTC. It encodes CASSVAGTSGIYNEQFF. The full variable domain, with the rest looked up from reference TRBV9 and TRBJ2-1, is DSGVTQTPKHLITATGQRVTLRCSPRSGDLSVYWYQQSLDQGLQFLIQYYNGEERAKGNILERFSAQQFPDLHSELNLSSLELGDSALYFCASSVAGTSGIYNEQFFGPGTRLTVL.

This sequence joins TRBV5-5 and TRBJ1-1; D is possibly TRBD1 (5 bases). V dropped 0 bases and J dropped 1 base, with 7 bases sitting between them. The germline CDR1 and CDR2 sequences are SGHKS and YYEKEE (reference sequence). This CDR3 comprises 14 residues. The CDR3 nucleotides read TGTGCCAGCAGCTTGGCCGGACAGAACACTGAAGCTTTCTTT. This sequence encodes CASSLAGQNTEAFF.

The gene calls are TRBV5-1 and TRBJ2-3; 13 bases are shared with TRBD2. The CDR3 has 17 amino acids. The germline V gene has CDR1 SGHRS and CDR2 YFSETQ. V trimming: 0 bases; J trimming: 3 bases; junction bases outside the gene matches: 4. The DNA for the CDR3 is TGCGCCAGCAGCTTGGGACTAGCGGGAGGTATTACAGATACGCAGTATTTT. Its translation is CASSLGLAGGITDTQYF.

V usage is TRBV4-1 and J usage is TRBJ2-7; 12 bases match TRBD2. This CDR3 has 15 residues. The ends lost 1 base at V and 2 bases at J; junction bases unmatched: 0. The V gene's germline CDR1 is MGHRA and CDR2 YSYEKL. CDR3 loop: CASSQGLAGAYEQYF. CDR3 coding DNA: TGCGCCAGCAGCCAAGGACTAGCGGGGGCCTACGAGCAGTACTTC.

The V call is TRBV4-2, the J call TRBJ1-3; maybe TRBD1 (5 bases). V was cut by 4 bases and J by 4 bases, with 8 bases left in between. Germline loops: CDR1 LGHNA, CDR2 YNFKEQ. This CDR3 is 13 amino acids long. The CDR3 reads CASSPWTGNTIYF. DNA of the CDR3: TGTGCCAGCAGCCCTTGGACAGGAAACACCATATATTTT.

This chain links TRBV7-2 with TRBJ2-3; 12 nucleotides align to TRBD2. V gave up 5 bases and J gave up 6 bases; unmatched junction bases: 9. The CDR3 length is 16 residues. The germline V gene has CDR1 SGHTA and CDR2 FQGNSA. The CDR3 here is CASSPMGLAGSDTQYF. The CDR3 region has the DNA TGTGCCAGCAGCCCCATGGGACTAGCGGGTTCCGATACGCAGTATTTT. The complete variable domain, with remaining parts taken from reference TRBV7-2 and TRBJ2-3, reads GAGVSQSPSNKVTEKGKDVELRCDPISGHTALYWYRQSLGQGLEFLIYFQGNSAPDKSGLPSDRFSAERTGGSVSTLTIQRTQQEDSAVYLCASSPMGLAGSDTQYFGPGTRLTVL.

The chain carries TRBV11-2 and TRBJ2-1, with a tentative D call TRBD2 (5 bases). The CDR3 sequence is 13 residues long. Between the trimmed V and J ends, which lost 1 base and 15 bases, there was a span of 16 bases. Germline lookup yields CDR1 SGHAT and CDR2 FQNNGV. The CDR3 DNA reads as TGTGCCAGCAGCTTAGGAGGGCGCCTAGGTAGGTTCTTC. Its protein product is CASSLGGRLGRFF.

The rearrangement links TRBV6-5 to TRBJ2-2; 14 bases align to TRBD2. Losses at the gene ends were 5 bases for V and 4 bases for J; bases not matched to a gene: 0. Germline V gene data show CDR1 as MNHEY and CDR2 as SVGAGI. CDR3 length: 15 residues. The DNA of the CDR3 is TGTGCCAGCAGTGGGACTAGCGGGAGCACCGGGGAGCTGTTTTTT. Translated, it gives CASSGTSGSTGELFF.

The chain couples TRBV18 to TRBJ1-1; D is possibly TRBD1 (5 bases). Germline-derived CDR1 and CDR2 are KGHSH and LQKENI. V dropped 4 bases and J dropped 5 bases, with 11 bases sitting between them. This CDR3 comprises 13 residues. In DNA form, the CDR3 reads TGTGCCAGCTCACAGGGGATATTGACTGAAGCTTTCTTT. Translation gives CASSQGILTEAFF.

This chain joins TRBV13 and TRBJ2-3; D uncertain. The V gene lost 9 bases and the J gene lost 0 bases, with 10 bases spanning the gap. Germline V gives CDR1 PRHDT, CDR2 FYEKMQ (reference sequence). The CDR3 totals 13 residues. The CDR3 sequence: CASSHGSTDTQYF. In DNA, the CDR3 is TGTGCCAGTAGCCACGGGAGCACAGATACGCAGTATTTT.

This chain's CDR3 is CASSRGSAGNLYGYTF. DNA of the CDR3: TGTGCCAGCAGTCGGGGTAGTGCAGGCAACTTATATGGCTACACCTTC. The genes are TRBV28 and TRBJ1-2; D is undetermined. CDR3 length equals 16 residues. CDR1 and CDR2 from the germline V gene are MDHEN and SYDVKM. V was pared by 5 bases and J by 5 bases, with 21 bases between.

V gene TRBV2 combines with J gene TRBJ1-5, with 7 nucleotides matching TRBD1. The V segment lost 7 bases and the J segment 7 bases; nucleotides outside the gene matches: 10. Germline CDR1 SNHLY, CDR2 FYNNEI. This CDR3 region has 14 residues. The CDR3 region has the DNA TGTGCCAGCACCAGGGACAGTGCGGGACAGCCCCAGCATTTT. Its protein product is CASTRDSAGQPQHF.

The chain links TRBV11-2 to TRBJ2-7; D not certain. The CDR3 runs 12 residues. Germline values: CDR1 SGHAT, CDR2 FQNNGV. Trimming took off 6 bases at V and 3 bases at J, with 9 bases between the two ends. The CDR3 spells CASSSHRYEQYF. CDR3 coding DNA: TGTGCCAGCAGTTCACACCGCTACGAGCAGTACTTC.

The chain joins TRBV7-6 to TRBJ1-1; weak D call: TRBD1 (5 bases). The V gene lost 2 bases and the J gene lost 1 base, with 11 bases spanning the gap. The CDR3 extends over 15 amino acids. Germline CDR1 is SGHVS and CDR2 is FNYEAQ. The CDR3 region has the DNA TGTGCCAGCAGCTTAAGCAGGGCCTCGAACACTGAAGCTTTCTTT. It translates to CASSLSRASNTEAFF.

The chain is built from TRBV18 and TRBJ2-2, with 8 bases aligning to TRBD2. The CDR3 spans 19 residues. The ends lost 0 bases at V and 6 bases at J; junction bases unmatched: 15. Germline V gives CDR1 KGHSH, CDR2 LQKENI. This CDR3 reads CASSPPGNWVAGRSGELFF. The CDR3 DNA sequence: TGTGCCAGCTCACCACCCGGAAATTGGGTAGCGGGGCGATCCGGGGAGCTGTTTTTT.